This T cell receptor (beta chain) was recorded in a study of CD8 T cells in ankylosing spondylitis. Whole-study findings and limits: It appeared that ankylosing spondylitis blood was characterized by a TCR beta motif of 8 or 9 highly homologous variants. Enrichment of disease-linked clones was reportedly significant in matched ankylosing spondylitis synovial fluid. Relatively rare in peripheral blood, disease-linked clones were also CD8+.

Germline V gene data show CDR1 as LGHNA and CDR2 as YSLEER. The CDR3 totals 13 residues. The V end was cut by 5 bases, the J end by 6 bases, with 11 bases between. This clonotype was seen many times. The antigen remains undetermined. TCRdb ran MiXCR on the 5' RACE reads and lists one entry per CDR3 protein. Among more than 250,000 distinct CDR3 sequences listed, under 14% were seen once. This TCR came from a female donor with ankylosing spondylitis or in good health (not recorded which). Sequenced: blood, either unsorted or a sorted T cell fraction (not recorded which). The rearrangement joins TRBV4-3 to TRBJ2-1; D possibly corresponds to TRBD2 (5 bases). Written as DNA, the CDR3 is TGCGCCAGCAGCGGCGTGAGGGCCAATGAGCAGTTCTTC. Its protein is CASSGVRANEQFF.